The following is a T cell receptor (beta chain) sequence with its context. Its antigen is unknown. TCRdb keeps only in-frame clones here, not all; method: immunoSEQ multiplex PCR. The table includes about 160,000 clones, about 90% detected once. The source of the sample is a study of T cell responses to AZD1222 COVID-19 vaccine. Overall study findings and caveats: No repertoire was sampled before or during the peak T cell response, only after it. An increase in Spike-specific TCR breadth and depth was observed after two AZD1222 doses. Reportedly, nearly half of unique spike TCRs recognized epitopes outside B.1.351/B.1.1.7 mutations. Most donors were white British and more were female, and clonal diversity was possibly underestimated.

The receptor was derived from an adult in good health. The sample consisted of peripheral blood, taken on day 0 of MenACWY control vaccination.

The CDR3 reads CASSSGNGDQETQYF. CDR3 sequence (DNA): TGCGCCAGCAGCTCCGGGAACGGAGACCAAGAGACCCAGTACTTC. This chain connects TRBV5-1 to TRBJ2-5, with D possibly TRBD2 on 5 matching bases. The germline V gene encodes CDR1 SGHRS and CDR2 YFSETQ. The CDR3 runs 15 residues. V shed 3 bases and J shed 0 bases, with 12 bases lying between them.